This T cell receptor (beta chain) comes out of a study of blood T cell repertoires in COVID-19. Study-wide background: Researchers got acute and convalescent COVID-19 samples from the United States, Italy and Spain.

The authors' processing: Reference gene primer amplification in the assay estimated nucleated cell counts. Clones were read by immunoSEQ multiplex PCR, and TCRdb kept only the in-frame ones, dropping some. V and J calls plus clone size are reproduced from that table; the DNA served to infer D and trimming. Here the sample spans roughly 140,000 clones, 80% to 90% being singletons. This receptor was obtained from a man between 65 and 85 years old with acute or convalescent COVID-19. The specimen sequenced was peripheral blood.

Here the CDR3 reads CSVSQGGTDTQYF. The CDR3 DNA reads as TGCAGCGTCTCACAGGGGGGCACAGATACGCAGTATTTT. V and J are TRBV29-1 and TRBJ2-3; 8 bases map to TRBD1. CDR3 length: 13 amino acids. Trimming cost V 6 bases and J 1 base; bases outside gene matches: 3. Germline V gene lookup returns CDR1 SQVTM and CDR2 ANQGSEA.